The 20 T cell receptor beta chains presented below share a single source sample, sequenced in a study of T cell repertoires in cytomegalovirus infection. No antigen is known for these receptors. One entry per CDR3 protein results from TCRdb running MiXCR on the reads. Of 100,000 or so distinct CDR3 sequences listed, approximately 30% are singletons. This specimen was CD8+ T cells from cultured PBMCs, taken from culture after CMV antigen stimulation. All receptors derive from a human donor in good health (CMV status not recorded). Some clones in this sample may be carry-over from other donors' samples.

This clonotype was recorded many times. The chain joins TRBV7-6 to TRBJ1-5; D unclear. Looked up from germline, CDR1 is SGHVS and CDR2 is FNYEAQ. V was cut by 5 bases and J by 7 bases, with 12 bases left in between. The CDR3 is 13 amino acids. As DNA, the CDR3 is TGTGCCAGCAGCCTTGATTCTACCCAGCCCCAGCATTTT. Residues: CASSLDSTQPQHF.

The gene calls are TRBV7-2 and TRBJ1-2; tentatively, D is TRBD1 (6 bases). The germline V gene has CDR1 SGHTA and CDR2 FQGNSA. Trimming took off 1 base at V and 8 bases at J, with 17 bases between the two ends. The CDR3 sequence is 15 residues long. The DNA for the CDR3 is TGTGCCAGCAGCTTAGTGGAGGGGGTAGTGGGAGGCTACACCTTC. Translating it yields CASSLVEGVVGGYTF.

This chain joins TRBV2 and TRBJ2-7; 8 bases line up with TRBD1. The germline CDR1 and CDR2 sequences are SNHLY and FYNNEI. V shed 10 bases, J shed 0 bases, and the junction held 5 bases outside the gene matches. This CDR3 contains 13 residues. CDR3 residues: CAIQGAGSYEQYF. In nucleotides, the CDR3 is TGTGCCATTCAGGGGGCCGGCTCCTACGAGCAGTACTTC.

The V and J genes are TRBV11-2 and TRBJ2-1, with TRBD2 matching over 9 bases. V lost 0 bases to trimming and J lost 7 bases; unmatched junction nucleotides: 4. CDR3 length: 15 residues. CDR1 is SGHAT and CDR2 is FQNNGV in the germline V gene. The CDR3 is CASSLEGGGGNEQFF. DNA for the CDR3: TGTGCCAGCAGCTTAGAGGGCGGGGGGGGTAATGAGCAGTTCTTC.

V gene TRBV5-3 combines with J gene TRBJ2-2; no firm D call. TRBV5-3 is an ORF, and what it does is uncertain. The CDR3 contains 12 residues. V lost 8 bases and J 3 bases, leaving 8 bases between the germline ends. The CDR3 DNA follows: TGTGCCAGTCAAGCAGACACCGGGGAGCTGTTTTTT. Its protein product is CASQADTGELFF.

This clonotype turned up a few times. J is TRBJ1-1 and V is TRBV6-6, with D possibly being TRBD1 (5 bases). The ends were cut back, 2 bases at V and 10 bases at J, with 11 bases in the middle. The V gene's germline CDR1 is MNHNY and CDR2 SVGAGI (reference sequence). The CDR3 is made up of 12 amino acids. CDR3 coding DNA: TGTGCCAGCAGTTACGCTGGGGCGGCAGCTTTCTTT. This encodes CASSYAGAAAFF.

This clonotype was detected ten times or more. The rearrangement uses TRBV7-6 and TRBJ1-1; weak D call: TRBD1 (5 bases). V was trimmed by 3 bases and J by 1 base, leaving 9 bases between them. This CDR3 contains 14 residues. Germline V gene sequence: CDR1 SGHVS, CDR2 FNYEAQ. For the CDR3, the DNA is TGTGCCAGCAGCTTCGGGACGGCGAACACTGAAGCTTTCTTT. Encoded protein: CASSFGTANTEAFF.

This clonotype was recorded a few times. The chain recombines TRBV7-9 with TRBJ2-1; D perhaps matches TRBD1 (6 bases). Per germline, CDR1 SEHNR and CDR2 FQNEAQ (reference sequence). V lost 4 bases and J lost 5, with 18 bases in between. The CDR3 totals 16 residues. The CDR3: CASSSFPGPGDNEQFF. CDR3 in DNA: TGTGCCAGCAGCTCATTCCCGGGCCCAGGGGACAATGAGCAGTTCTTC.

CDR3: CASSPGYNQPQHF. In nucleotides, the CDR3 is TGTGCCAGCAGTCCAGGGTACAATCAGCCCCAGCATTTT. The rearrangement uses TRBV6-1 and TRBJ1-5, with a tentative D call TRBD1 (5 bases). Per germline, CDR1 MNHNS and CDR2 SASEGT. V gave up 5 bases and J gave up 3 bases, with 8 bases separating them. The CDR3 loop spans 13 amino acids.

This clonotype was counted only a few times. The chain couples TRBV19 to TRBJ2-1, with a possible D match to TRBD2 (6 bases). The CDR3 consists of 14 residues. Trimming left V 7 bases short and J 7 bases short, with 17 bases between. Germline CDR1 reads LNHDA; CDR2 reads SQIVND (reference sequence). This chain's CDR3 is CASTYDAGRNEQFF. DNA for the CDR3: TGTGCCAGTACCTACGATGCAGGGAGGAATGAGCAGTTCTTC. Looking up the rest from reference TRBV19 and TRBJ2-1 gives the full variable domain: DGGITQSPKYLFRKEGQNVTLSCEQNLNHDAMYWYRQDPGQGLRLIYYSQIVNDFQKGDIAEGYSVSREKKESFPLTVTSAQKNPTAFYLCASTYDAGRNEQFFGPGTRLTVL.

J is TRBJ1-2 and V is TRBV25-1, with D perhaps matching TRBD1 (6 bases). V was trimmed by 6 bases and J by 4 bases, leaving 9 bases between them. CDR1 is MGHDK, CDR2 SYGVNS, per germline. The CDR3 has 12 amino acids. CDR3 in amino acids: CASRRGIYGYTF. The CDR3 DNA reads as TGTGCCAGCAGAAGGGGGATCTATGGCTACACCTTC.

As concerns this clonotype: Germline is not matched at one junction end, which may reflect a read error. The genes are TRBV20-1 and TRBJ1-5; D is undetermined. Germline values: CDR1 DFQATT, CDR2 SNEGSKA (reference sequence). The CDR3 spans 16 residues. In DNA form, the CDR3 reads TGCAGTGCTAGAGATGGGCCCAGGATCAGCAATCAGTCCCAGCATTTT. It codes for CSARDGPRISNQSQHF.

This clonotype was picked up a small number of times. The V gene is TRBV27, the J gene TRBJ2-7, with D perhaps TRBD1 or TRBD2 (6 bases each). Germline V gene lookup returns CDR1 MNHEY and CDR2 SMNVEV (reference sequence). CDR3 length equals 15 residues. Trimming took 3 bases from V and 4 from J, leaving 16 bases between them. The CDR3: CASSLVGRGGYEQYF. In DNA form, the CDR3 reads TGTGCCAGCAGTTTGGTCGGCAGGGGAGGATACGAGCAGTACTTC.

This clonotype was counted a few times. CDR3 loop: CASKNGAFDTF. CDR3 nucleotide sequence: TGTGCCAGCAAAAACGGGGCGTTCGACACCTTC. The genes are TRBV6-5 and TRBJ1-2; tentatively, D is TRBD1 (5 bases). Trimming removed 7 bases at V and 12 bases at J, with 15 bases between. Germline CDR1 and CDR2: MNHEY and SVGAGI. The CDR3 contains 11 residues.

This rearrangement joins TRBV28 to TRBJ2-5; 7 positions match TRBD2. V was pared by 2 bases and J by 7 bases, with 13 bases of the junction left unmatched. The CDR3 covers 16 residues. Germline lookup yields CDR1 MDHEN and CDR2 SYDVKM. The CDR3 spells CASSLGLAGLPGTQYF. The CDR3 nucleotides read TGTGCCAGCAGTTTAGGGTTAGCGGGTCTCCCGGGGACCCAGTACTTC.

The chain links TRBV5-6 to TRBJ2-6, with a weak D call TRBD1 (6 bases). The CDR3 is 17 residues long. CDR1 SGHDT and CDR2 YYEEEE come from the germline V gene. The germline V and J ends were trimmed by 4 bases and 2 bases, with 16 bases remaining between them. CDR3: CASSASIYRAGANVLTF. The CDR3 DNA reads TGTGCCAGCAGCGCAAGTATTTACAGGGCTGGGGCCAACGTCCTGACTTTC. The complete variable domain, with remaining parts taken from reference TRBV5-6 and TRBJ2-6, reads DAGVTQSPTHLIKTRGQQVTLRCSPKSGHDTVSWYQQALGQGPQFIFQYYEEEERQRGNFPDRFSGHQFPNYSSELNVNALLLGDSALYLCASSASIYRAGANVLTFGAGSRLTVL.

The V call is TRBV20-1, the J call TRBJ1-2, with 7 bases lining up with TRBD1. In germline, CDR1 is DFQATT, CDR2 SNEGSKA (reference sequence). Germline trimming cut 4 bases from V and 4 bases from J; bases unmatched to any gene: 9. This CDR3 comprises 14 residues. The CDR3: CSAITGQSGYGYTF. The CDR3 DNA sequence: TGCAGTGCTATTACGGGACAGTCTGGCTATGGCTACACCTTC.

This sequence joins TRBV11-2 and TRBJ1-4; D gene ambiguous. Looked up from germline, CDR1 is SGHAT and CDR2 is FQNNGV. V gave up 0 bases and J gave up 8 bases, with 13 bases separating them. This CDR3 comprises 15 residues. This CDR3 is CASSLELVVWEKLFF. In DNA, the CDR3 is TGTGCCAGCAGCTTAGAGTTGGTGGTTTGGGAAAAACTGTTTTTT.

Comment on this clonotype: A junction end diverges from the germline sequence, so it may reflect a read error. The chain uses TRBV28 and TRBJ1-5; D uncertain. This CDR3 has 13 residues. Germline V gives CDR1 MDHEN, CDR2 SYDVKM. DNA for the CDR3: TGTGCCAACAGTCCGGGTATTACTCAGCCCCAGCATTTT. It translates to CANSPGITQPQHF.

This clonotype turned up a few times. The chain joins TRBV7-2 to TRBJ2-5; maybe TRBD2 (6 bases). This CDR3 is 13 amino acids long. Germline CDR1 and CDR2: SGHTA and FQGNSA. The V gene lost 6 bases and the J gene lost 2 bases, with 10 bases spanning the gap. The CDR3 reads CASSFGTQETQYF. The CDR3 coding sequence is TGTGCCAGCAGTTTTGGGACTCAAGAGACCCAGTACTTC.